This TCR beta chain appears in the sequencing data of a study of blood T cell repertoires in COVID-19. Measured with immunoSEQ multiplex PCR; TCRdb has only the in-frame clones, and not every one. This table has some 120,000 clones, around 85% appearing once. The CDR3 consists of 13 residues. From germline, CDR1 is SGHTA and CDR2 FQGTGA. The V gene lost 0 bases and the J gene lost 5 bases, with 6 bases spanning the gap. Source material: peripheral blood. The J gene is TRBJ2-3, the V gene TRBV7-3; D ambiguous. This clonotype was sampled from a man in his 60s with acute or convalescent COVID-19. CDR3 nucleotides: TGTGCCAGCAGCTTAACCGCCGGAGATACGCAGTATTTT. It translates to CASSLTAGDTQYF.